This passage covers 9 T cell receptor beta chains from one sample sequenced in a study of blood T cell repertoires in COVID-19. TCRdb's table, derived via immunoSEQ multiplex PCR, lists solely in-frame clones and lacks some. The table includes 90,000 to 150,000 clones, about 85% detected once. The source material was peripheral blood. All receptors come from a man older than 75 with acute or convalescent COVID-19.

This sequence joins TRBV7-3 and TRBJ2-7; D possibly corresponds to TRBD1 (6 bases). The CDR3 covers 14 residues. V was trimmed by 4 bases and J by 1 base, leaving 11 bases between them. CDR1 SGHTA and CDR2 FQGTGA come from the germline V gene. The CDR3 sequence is CASSSNRDSYEQYF. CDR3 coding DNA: TGTGCCAGCAGCTCCAACAGGGATTCCTACGAGCAGTACTTC.

This CDR3 reads CASSKEGADQPQHF. In DNA, the CDR3 is TGTGCCAGCAGCAAGGAGGGGGCGGACCAGCCCCAGCATTTT. V usage is TRBV7-9 and J usage is TRBJ1-5; TRBD1 matches 7 bases. CDR1 and CDR2 (germline): SEHNR, FQNEAQ (reference sequence). There are 14 residues in the CDR3. The V and J ends lost 5 bases and 7 bases, in that order; junction bases with no gene match: 8.

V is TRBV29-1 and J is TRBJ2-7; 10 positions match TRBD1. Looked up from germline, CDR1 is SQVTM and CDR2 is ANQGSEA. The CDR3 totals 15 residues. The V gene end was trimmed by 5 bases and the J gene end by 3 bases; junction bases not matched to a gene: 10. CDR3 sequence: CSVCNPGQGIYEQYF. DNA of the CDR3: TGCAGCGTTTGCAATCCGGGACAGGGGATCTACGAGCAGTACTTC.

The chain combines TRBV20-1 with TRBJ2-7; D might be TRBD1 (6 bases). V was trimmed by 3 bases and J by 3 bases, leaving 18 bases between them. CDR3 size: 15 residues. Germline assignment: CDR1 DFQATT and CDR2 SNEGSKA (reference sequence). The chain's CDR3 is CSASFLEDRHYEQYF. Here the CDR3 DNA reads TGCAGTGCTAGTTTTCTGGAGGACAGACACTACGAGCAGTACTTC.

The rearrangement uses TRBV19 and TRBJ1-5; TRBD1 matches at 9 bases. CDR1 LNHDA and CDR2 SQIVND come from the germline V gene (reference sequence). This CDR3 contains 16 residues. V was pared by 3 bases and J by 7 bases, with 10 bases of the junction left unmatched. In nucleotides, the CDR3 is TGTGCCAGTAGTATTCCCCGGGACAGGGCCCGGCAGCCCCAGCATTTT. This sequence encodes CASSIPRDRARQPQHF.

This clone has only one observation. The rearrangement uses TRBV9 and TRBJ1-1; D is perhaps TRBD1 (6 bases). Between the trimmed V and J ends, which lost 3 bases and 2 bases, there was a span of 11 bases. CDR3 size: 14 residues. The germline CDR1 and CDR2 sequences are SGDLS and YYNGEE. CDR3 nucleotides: TGTGCCAGCAGCGCCGACAGGAGCAACACTGAAGCTTTCTTT. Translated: CASSADRSNTEAFF.

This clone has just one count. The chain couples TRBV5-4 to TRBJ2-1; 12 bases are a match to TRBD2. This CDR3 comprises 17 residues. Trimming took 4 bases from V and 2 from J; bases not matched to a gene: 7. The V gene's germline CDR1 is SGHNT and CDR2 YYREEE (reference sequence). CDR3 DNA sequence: TGTGCCAGCAGCAGGGGCTCTAGCGGGAGGGCCTACAATGAGCAGTTCTTC. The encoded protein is CASSRGSSGRAYNEQFF.

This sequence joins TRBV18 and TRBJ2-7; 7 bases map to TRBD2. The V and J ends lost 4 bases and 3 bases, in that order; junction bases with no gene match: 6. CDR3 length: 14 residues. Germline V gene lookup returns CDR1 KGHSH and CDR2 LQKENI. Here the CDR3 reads CASSRRTSDYEQYF. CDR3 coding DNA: TGTGCCAGCTCACGAAGAACTAGCGACTACGAGCAGTACTTC.

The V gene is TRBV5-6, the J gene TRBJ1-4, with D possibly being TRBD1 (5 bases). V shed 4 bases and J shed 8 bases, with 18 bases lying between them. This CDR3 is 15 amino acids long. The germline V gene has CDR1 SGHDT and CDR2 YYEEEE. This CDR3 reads CASSPPQGYGEKLFF. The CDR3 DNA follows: TGTGCCAGCAGCCCTCCTCAGGGTTACGGAGAAAAACTGTTTTTT.